Included here is one T cell receptor beta chain sequence, with context. It has no known antigen specificity. The sample holds no much larger clone one base away, and base qualities are not on file. Including cysteine and phenylalanine, the CDR3 has 15 amino acids. Here the CDR3 DNA is all that survives: 45 bases in frame from base 1. The germline V gene gives CDR1 as SGHTA and CDR2 as FQGNSA. Unmatched junction bases come to 3, with V trimmed by 1 base and J by 6 bases. The time point tag for this specimen amounts to: baseline before first vaccination. The vaccinee samples were drawn from two UK trials, COV001 and COV002, one of which was a single-blind randomized controlled phase 2/3 trial testing AZD1222 (ChAdOx1 nCoV-19) in healthy adults. Trial participant PBMC samples were collected at day 0 and day 28 after the second dose for TCRbeta chain sequencing. The CDR3 regions of human TCRbeta chains were subjected to immunosequencing. In the original analysis: Repertoire TCRs were checked for matches against a reference library of SARS-CoV-2-specific TCRs that had been generated using the MIRA antigen-specificity platform. Breadth was defined as the fraction of unique TCRs that were SARS-CoV-2-associated, and depth was defined as the fraction of total T cells that were SARS-CoV-2-associated. Using the MIRA data, every spike-specific TCR was mapped to the spike region that the TCR reacted to and assigned to either a CD4 or a CD8 class. Log10-transformed breadth and depth values were compared by one-way ANOVA with Sidak's multiple comparisons tests. TCRdb took this table from immuneACCESS and kept in-frame rearrangements with V and J called. Such tables lack part of the clones; where checked against another copy, unresolved V genes explain under half of the gap, and the rest is unexplained. The V and J calls and clone size are taken from that table; D and trimming were inferred from the DNA. This sample lists 150,000 to 200,000 clones; 85% to 95% were detected once. The ten largest clones capture 1% to 1.5% of the sample.

This entry comes from a study of T cell responses to AZD1222 COVID-19 vaccine (dated by TCRdb to the early 2020s). Concerning the study at large: AZD1222 recipients with second doses at about 4 weeks or about 12 weeks were pooled, because spike-specific TCR depth and breadth did not differ between schedules. Trial participants were enrolled into age subgroups of 18-55, 56-69 and 70-plus years, which contained 148, 28 and 57 TCR-sequenced participants, respectively. TCR sequencing covered 230 or so trial participants: approximately 200 given two doses of AZD1222 and about 26 given two doses of MenACWY control vaccine. The paper as a whole reports these results and caveats: Conclusions about previously exposed vaccinees were limited because only a handful of AZD1222 recipients were SARS-CoV-2 seropositive at baseline. CD4 TCRs associated with the vaccine covered the entire spike protein, and the dominant responses were in regions 160-218 and 743-854. Reportedly, almost half of the unique spike-specific TCRs recognized epitopes lying outside the regions that are mutated in the B.1.351 and B.1.1.7 variants. Participants were mostly white British and included more females than males, and it was suggested by the authors that clonal diversity may have been underestimated. Because no samples from the day 14 peak response were available, repertoires could be characterized only after the peak T cell response. Spike-specific TCR breadth and depth rose significantly after two AZD1222 doses compared with day 0 and with MenACWY recipients. The 56-69-year group was small, and its depth increase did not reach significance, likely because of low power.

The V and J segments used are TRBV7-2 and TRBJ2-1, and 10 bases in between align with TRBD2. The sample was peripheral blood, taken on day 0 of AZD1222 vaccination. The TCR originated in an adult in good health. In nucleotides, the sequence is TGTGCCAGCAGCTTAGTTAGCGGGGGGTCCAATGAGCAGTTCTTC. Translated, this is CASSLVSGGSNEQFF.